This T cell receptor beta chain was sequenced in a study of cytomegalovirus exposure and HLA in healthy donors. J was trimmed by 5 bases and V by 5 bases; bases with no gene match: 9. Germline V gene data show CDR1 as SGHVS and CDR2 as FQNEAQ. CDR3 length: 16 residues. PCR primers comprised 60 Vbeta and 13 Jbeta primers. Data came from immunoSEQ multiplex PCR; TCRdb stores just in-frame clones and leaves some out. The sample carries about 130,000 clones, about 81% recorded once. A word on this clone: The antigen remains undetermined.

General observations from the study: Whilst most TCR sequences proved rare, a subset of public TCRs occurred across many donors. Common viral pathogens seemed, in a later analysis, to connect with several of the most significant clusters. The majority of CMV-associated TCR beta chains were reported as apparently HLA-restricted in a later analysis. Listed as cytomegalovirus-associated were 150 to 200 TCR beta chains.

Sequencing was carried out using PBMCs. This TCR derives from a woman aged 40 to 50 in good health and CMV-seropositive. The chain has TRBV7-8 and TRBJ2-1; 10 positions match TRBD1. For the CDR3, the DNA is TGTGCCAGCAGCCGGATTCTGGGACAGGGGAACAATGAGCAGTTCTTC. Translated: CASSRILGQGNNEQFF.